These 27 T cell receptor beta chains were all obtained from the same sample, sequenced in a study of blood T cell repertoires in COVID-19. Produced via immunoSEQ multiplex PCR; TCRdb's table is partial and in-frame only. The data show 200,000 to 300,000 clones, with roughly 82% seen just once and about 2.1% held by the top ten. Sequencing input: peripheral blood. The source is a man aged 40-50 years who had recovered from COVID-19.

The rearrangement uses TRBV11-2 and TRBJ2-1; perhaps TRBD2 as D (6 bases). CDR3 length: 17 residues. Germline-derived CDR1 and CDR2 are SGHAT and FQNNGV. Trimming left V 4 bases short and J 6 bases short, with 22 bases between. This CDR3 is CASSSRYPGLSSNEQFF. The CDR3 region has the DNA TGTGCCAGCAGCTCCCGGTATCCGGGACTTAGCTCCAATGAGCAGTTCTTC.

The chain joins TRBV30 to TRBJ2-7; D might be TRBD2 (5 bases). V dropped 3 bases and J dropped 4 bases, with 13 bases sitting between them. The germline gives CDR1 GTSNPN, CDR2 SVGIG (reference sequence). The length of the CDR3 is 13 residues. CDR3 DNA sequence: TGTGCCTGGAGCATCTCCGAGGGATACGAGCAGTACTTC. Amino acid sequence: CAWSISEGYEQYF.

The gene calls are TRBV5-1 and TRBJ2-2; D is unclear. V was shortened by 0 bases and J by 5 bases, with 5 bases between the two germline ends. The CDR3 is 13 residues long. The germline CDR1 and CDR2 sequences are SGHRS and YFSETQ. CDR3 nucleotide sequence: TGCGCCAGCAGCTTGGTCCCAACCGGGGAGCTGTTTTTT. Translated: CASSLVPTGELFF.

The CDR3 coding sequence is TGTGCCAGCAGCAGCCCCAGGGGGCGGGGCGGGGAGCTGTTTTTT. Protein sequence: CASSSPRGRGGELFF. This chain links TRBV11-2 with TRBJ2-2, with 8 bases matching TRBD1. CDR1 is SGHAT and CDR2 is FQNNGV in the germline V gene. The CDR3 extends over 15 amino acids. Losses at the gene ends were 5 bases for V and 7 bases for J; bases not matched to a gene: 9.

V usage is TRBV7-2 and J usage is TRBJ2-1; 9 bases agree with TRBD1. The CDR3 totals 14 residues. V lost 5 bases to trimming and J lost 9 bases; unmatched junction nucleotides: 8. Germline V gene lookup returns CDR1 SGHTA and CDR2 FQGNSA. This CDR3 reads CASSTGTGSAEQFF. As DNA, the CDR3 is TGTGCCAGCAGCACCGGGACAGGGTCGGCTGAGCAGTTCTTC.

The chain carries TRBV12-3 or TRBV12-4 and TRBJ1-6; D is uncertain. The CDR3 length is 12 residues. Trimming stripped 1 base from V and 10 bases from J, with 5 bases between. Here the CDR3 reads CASSLDNSPLHF. The CDR3, as DNA: TGTGCCAGCAGTTTAGACAACTCACCCCTCCACTTT.

The chain combines TRBV6-5 with TRBJ2-4; 10 bases are shared with TRBD1. The CDR3 spans 13 residues. V lost 5 bases, J lost 13 bases, and 8 bases stayed unmatched. Germline CDR1 reads MNHEY; CDR2 reads SVGAGI. CDR3 residues: CASSPGTGERQYF. CDR3 sequence (DNA): TGTGCCAGCAGTCCCGGGACAGGGGAGAGGCAGTACTTC.

This sequence joins TRBV6-6 and TRBJ1-1, with a weak D call TRBD1 (5 bases). The CDR3 covers 13 residues. Germline V gene data show CDR1 as MNHNY and CDR2 as SVGAGI (reference sequence). V was trimmed by 6 bases and J by 3 bases, leaving 11 bases between them. CDR3 in amino acids: CASRNRKDTEAFF. CDR3 nucleotides: TGTGCCAGCAGGAACAGGAAAGACACTGAAGCTTTCTTT.

The V and J genes are TRBV29-1 and TRBJ2-7; possibly TRBD2 for D (5 bases). V was pared by 1 base and J by 3 bases, with 7 bases between. Looked up from germline, CDR1 is SQVTM and CDR2 is ANQGSEA. The CDR3 is made up of 12 amino acids. CDR3 in DNA: TGCAGCGTTGAAGCCGGGAACTACGAGCAGTACTTC. This sequence encodes CSVEAGNYEQYF.

This clone appeared a few times. The chain links TRBV7-9 to TRBJ2-7; 7 nucleotides agree with TRBD2. The CDR3 is 14 amino acids. Trimming removed 5 bases from V and 3 bases from J; junction bases left unmatched: 7. CDR1 SEHNR and CDR2 FQNEAQ come from the germline V gene (reference sequence). CDR3 in amino acids: CASSPKSGIYEQYF. CDR3 coding DNA: TGTGCCAGCAGCCCAAAAAGCGGGATCTACGAGCAGTACTTC.

The rearrangement uses TRBV7-8 and TRBJ2-5; D is ambiguous. Germline V lookup: CDR1 SGHVS, CDR2 FQNEAQ. There are 14 residues in the CDR3. The V and J ends lost 1 base and 4 bases respectively, with 10 bases between them. CDR3 amino acids: CASSLENTRETQYF. The CDR3 DNA follows: TGTGCCAGCAGCTTAGAGAATACGCGAGAGACCCAGTACTTC.

The V and J genes are TRBV9 and TRBJ2-3; TRBD1 is a possible D gene (6 bases). Trimming took 3 bases from V and 12 from J, leaving 17 bases between them. The CDR3 has 13 residues. The germline CDR1 and CDR2 sequences are SGDLS and YYNGEE. The CDR3 sequence is CASSAQTGSQQYF. The CDR3 region has the DNA TGTGCCAGCAGCGCCCAGACAGGCTCCCAACAGTATTTT.

This clone was counted once. This chain uses TRBV5-4 with TRBJ1-1; TRBD1 agrees at 9 bases. CDR3 size: 14 residues. After removal of 3 bases from V and 5 bases from J, the junction contained 5 bases not matched to a gene. Looked up from germline, CDR1 is SGHNT and CDR2 is YYREEE (reference sequence). This CDR3 reads CASSSGQGTTEAFF. CDR3 sequence (DNA): TGTGCCAGCAGCTCGGGACAGGGAACAACTGAAGCTTTCTTT.

This chain links TRBV2 with TRBJ1-1; tentatively, D is TRBD1 (5 bases). CDR1 SNHLY and CDR2 FYNNEI come from the germline V gene. Between the trimmed V and J ends, which lost 4 bases and 4 bases, there was a span of 16 bases. This CDR3 is 15 amino acids long. The CDR3, as DNA: TGTGCCAGCAGTGTACACGGGCAGGGTTCCACTGAAGCTTTCTTT. Protein product: CASSVHGQGSTEAFF. Supplemented by reference TRBV2 and TRBJ1-1, the full variable domain reads EPEVTQTPSHQVTQMGQEVILRCVPISNHLYFYWYRQILGQKVEFLVSFYNNEISEKSEIFDDQFSVERPDGSNFTLKIRSTKLEDSAMYFCASSVHGQGSTEAFFGQGTRLTVV.

The rearrangement joins TRBV19 to TRBJ2-5, with D perhaps matching TRBD2 (7 bases). The CDR3 consists of 14 residues. CDR1 and CDR2 from the germline V gene are LNHDA and SQIVND (reference sequence). Deletions cut 7 bases from V and 5 bases from J, with 17 bases between. The CDR3 sequence is CASTPRGAVETQYF. For the CDR3, the DNA is TGTGCCAGTACCCCTCGGGGGGCGGTGGAGACCCAGTACTTC. Complete variable domain (other parts from reference TRBV19 and TRBJ2-5): DGGITQSPKYLFRKEGQNVTLSCEQNLNHDAMYWYRQDPGQGLRLIYYSQIVNDFQKGDIAEGYSVSREKKESFPLTVTSAQKNPTAFYLCASTPRGAVETQYFGPGTRLLVL.

The rearrangement uses TRBV5-1 and TRBJ2-5; tentative D call: TRBD1 (5 bases). This CDR3 contains 11 residues. V gave up 6 bases and J gave up 3 bases, with 6 bases separating them. Germline-derived CDR1 and CDR2 are SGHRS and YFSETQ. The CDR3 here is CASMTEETQYF. CDR3 sequence (DNA): TGCGCCAGCATGACAGAAGAGACCCAGTACTTC.

The table lists this clone with a few counts. The chain joins TRBV4-3 to TRBJ2-1, with D perhaps TRBD2 (5 bases). The CDR3 is made up of 13 amino acids. V dropped 3 bases and J dropped 9 bases, with 12 bases sitting between them. The germline V gene encodes CDR1 LGHNA and CDR2 YSLEER. The CDR3 region has the DNA TGCGCCAGCAGCCATACGGGGAAAGGTGAGCAGTTCTTC. Its protein is CASSHTGKGEQFF.

V gene TRBV24-1 combines with J gene TRBJ2-5; D may be TRBD2 (5 bases). The CDR3 is made up of 13 amino acids. The V gene lost 2 bases and the J gene lost 3 bases, with 6 bases spanning the gap. Per the germline V gene, CDR1 is KGHDR and CDR2 is SFDVKD. The CDR3 DNA follows: TGTGCCACCAGTGATTCGGGGAAAGAGACCCAGTACTTC. Translating gives CATSDSGKETQYF.

The genes are TRBV5-1 and TRBJ1-5; tentative D call: TRBD1 (6 bases). The CDR3 spans 15 residues. Trimming cost V 4 bases and J 4 bases, with 15 bases left between them. Germline V gives CDR1 SGHRS, CDR2 YFSETQ. The CDR3 here is CASSRVGGTNQPQHF. The DNA of the CDR3 is TGCGCCAGCAGCCGTGTAGGGGGTACGAATCAGCCCCAGCATTTT.

V usage is TRBV12-3 or TRBV12-4 and J usage is TRBJ1-1, with 7 positions matching TRBD1. V gave up 4 bases and J gave up 8 bases; unmatched junction bases: 4. The CDR3 loop spans 12 amino acids. The CDR3 region has the DNA TGTGCCAGCAGTTCAAGGGACAGAGAAGCTTTCTTT. Protein sequence: CASSSRDREAFF.

The gene calls are TRBV9 and TRBJ2-1; the match to TRBD2 covers 7 bases. The CDR3 has 16 residues. After removal of 0 bases from V and 3 bases from J, the junction contained 6 bases not matched to a gene. CDR1 SGDLS and CDR2 YYNGEE come from the germline V gene. The CDR3 region is CASSVGLAEYYNEQFF. For the CDR3, the DNA is TGTGCCAGCAGCGTAGGGCTAGCGGAATACTACAATGAGCAGTTCTTC.

This clone was seen once. The V call is TRBV6-7, the J call TRBJ1-1; no clear D gene. TRBV6-7 is identified as an open reading frame with a role that is uncertain. With 0 bases removed from V and 0 bases from J, the gap between germline ends came to 20 bases. The CDR3 runs 19 residues. CDR3 sequence (DNA): TGTGCCAGCAGTTACTCGATGGGCTTACGTGGATCTGTGAACACTGAAGCTTTCTTT. It translates to CASSYSMGLRGSVNTEAFF.

The chain uses TRBV5-1 and TRBJ1-1, with D tentatively TRBD1 (6 bases). This CDR3 comprises 15 residues. Trimming took off 3 bases at V and 5 bases at J, with 17 bases between the two ends. Germline CDR1 is SGHRS and CDR2 is YFSETQ. DNA for the CDR3: TGCGCCAGCAGCTGGGGACAATTTGGAAGAACTGAAGCTTTCTTT. This gives the protein CASSWGQFGRTEAFF.

The V gene is TRBV6-6, the J gene TRBJ2-7, with a tentative D call TRBD1 (6 bases). Germline V gene data show CDR1 as MNHNY and CDR2 as SVGAGI (reference sequence). CDR3 size: 13 residues. V gave up 7 bases and J gave up 2 bases, with 12 bases separating them. As DNA, the CDR3 is TGTGCCAGCACTCTGACAGGTACCTACGAGCAGTACTTC. Translation: CASTLTGTYEQYF.

The genes are TRBV4-1 and TRBJ2-3; a weak D match, TRBD1 (5 bases). Trimming took off 4 bases at V and 1 base at J, with 15 bases between the two ends. Germline V lookup: CDR1 MGHRA, CDR2 YSYEKL. This CDR3 contains 16 residues. The CDR3 sequence: CASSLYQGRGTDTQYF. The CDR3 coding sequence is TGCGCCAGCAGCCTGTATCAGGGTAGAGGCACAGATACGCAGTATTTT.

As DNA, the CDR3 is TGTGCCAGCAGCTACCACCGAAGCCCTTACAATGAGCAGTTCTTC. Translating it yields CASSYHRSPYNEQFF. The rearrangement joins TRBV7-9 to TRBJ2-1; D ambiguous. Germline assignment: CDR1 SEHNR and CDR2 FQNEAQ (reference sequence). The CDR3 length is 15 residues. Trimming cost V 4 bases and J 4 bases, with 14 bases left between them.

The chain is built from TRBV19 and TRBJ1-2, with 10 bases identical to TRBD1. With V trimmed by 7 bases and J by 8 bases, 10 bases remained unmatched. The V gene's germline CDR1 is LNHDA and CDR2 SQIVND (reference sequence). The CDR3 spans 14 residues. The CDR3 DNA sequence: TGTGCCAGTACTCGAGACAGGGGGCTACGAGGCTACACCTTC. Translating gives CASTRDRGLRGYTF.